In its sample, the clone carrying this TCR beta chain was seen once. This sample stems from a study of control samples from healthy donors and cancer patients. Libraries were prepared by immunoSEQ multiplex PCR; TCRdb keeps only in-frame clonotypes and omits some of them. The table has fewer than 120,000 clones, roughly 90% seen once. CDR3 length equals 15 residues. V was clipped by 0 bases and J by 14 bases; unmatched bases: 15. From germline, CDR1 is LGHNA and CDR2 YNFKEQ. The chain recombines TRBV4-2 with TRBJ1-2; the match to TRBD1 covers 7 bases. This receptor was identified in a woman in her fifties or sixties with lung cancer. The sample was PBMCs. CDR3: CASSQEFQGGPDMTF. Written as DNA, the CDR3 is TGTGCCAGCAGCCAAGAATTCCAGGGGGGGCCGGATATGACCTTC.